This T cell receptor (beta chain) derives from a study of CD8 T cells in ankylosing spondylitis. In the case of this clonotype: What it recognizes is unknown.

Study-level results: Eight highly homologous variants formed a TCR beta motif that appeared characteristic of ankylosing spondylitis blood.

A single record per CDR3 protein comes from TCRdb applying MiXCR to the 5' RACE reads. Of a few hundred thousand distinct CDR3 sequences in the sample, approximately 20% were seen once. The CDR3 spans 14 residues. Germline V gene sequence: CDR1 ENHRY, CDR2 SYGVKD. Trimming took 4 bases from V and 8 from J, leaving 15 bases between them. The TCR sequence derives from a male donor with ankylosing spondylitis. The chain combines TRBV10-3 with TRBJ2-1; D is unclear. The sequencing sample was made of blood, either unsorted or a sorted T cell fraction (not recorded which). The chain's CDR3 is CAISGNGVGDEQFF. The CDR3 nucleotides are TGTGCCATCAGTGGTAATGGAGTTGGTGATGAGCAGTTCTTC.